The next 16 T cell receptor beta chains were all read from a single sample in a study of shared clonotypes between healthy human individuals. The method was immunoSEQ multiplex PCR; TCRdb's version includes in-frame clones alone and lacks a portion of them. This sample carries hundreds of thousands of clones, almost 97% of them seen once, and the ten largest clones take around 0.057%. Sequenced material: naive CD4+ T cells sorted from blood. Subset described: CD45RA+ positively selected. These receptors were obtained from a woman aged 25 to 39 in good health.

V is TRBV4-1 and J is TRBJ2-5, with TRBD2 matching 9 bases. V was pared by 2 bases and J by 5 bases, with 3 bases of the junction left unmatched. Germline V gene lookup returns CDR1 MGHRA and CDR2 YSYEKL. CDR3 length: 14 residues. CDR3 sequence (DNA): TGCGCCAGCAGCCAAACCGGGACTAGCGAGACCCAGTACTTC. It specifies CASSQTGTSETQYF.

The J gene is TRBJ2-7, the V gene TRBV4-2; 10 bases fit TRBD2. CDR3 length: 16 residues. Trimming took 0 bases from V and 0 from J; bases not matched to a gene: 2. Germline V gene data show CDR1 as LGHNA and CDR2 as YNFKEQ. The DNA of the CDR3 is TGTGCCAGCAGCCAAGATTCTAGCGGGAGCTCCTACGAGCAGTACTTC. Its protein is CASSQDSSGSSYEQYF.

The gene calls are TRBV5-1 and TRBJ1-3; tentative D call: TRBD1 (5 bases). Trimming took 3 bases from V and 0 from J, leaving 13 bases between them. The CDR3 covers 16 residues. The germline CDR1 and CDR2 sequences are SGHRS and YFSETQ. The CDR3 DNA sequence: TGCGCCAGCAGCTCCCAGACAGAACTCTCTGGAAACACCATATATTTT. Translated, it gives CASSSQTELSGNTIYF.

The chain uses TRBV19 and TRBJ2-3; D is perhaps TRBD2 (7 bases). Germline CDR1 reads LNHDA; CDR2 reads SQIVND (reference sequence). CDR3 length equals 15 residues. Trimming shortened V by 4 bases and J by 0 bases, and 11 bases separated the two germline ends. In DNA form, the CDR3 reads TGTGCCAGTAGTAATGCGGGGGCTAGCACAGATACGCAGTATTTT. As protein: CASSNAGASTDTQYF.

The genes are TRBV18 and TRBJ1-1; a possible D gene is TRBD1 (5 bases). Per germline, CDR1 KGHSH and CDR2 LQKENI. The V gene lost 8 bases and the J gene lost 4 bases, with 8 bases spanning the gap. The CDR3 loop spans 11 amino acids. CDR3 sequence reads: CASNGATEAFF. The CDR3 DNA reads as TGTGCCAGCAACGGGGCCACTGAAGCTTTCTTT.

J is TRBJ2-2 and V is TRBV29-1; possible D gene TRBD2, 5 bases. The germline CDR1 and CDR2 sequences are SQVTM and ANQGSEA. V was pared by 6 bases and J by 5 bases, with 10 bases between. The CDR3 spans 12 residues. The CDR3 loop is CSVKWRTGELFF. The CDR3 coding sequence is TGCAGCGTCAAATGGAGGACCGGGGAGCTGTTTTTT.

This CDR3 reads CASGAVPNQPQHF. The DNA of the CDR3 is TGTGCCAGCGGGGCGGTGCCTAATCAGCCCCAGCATTTT. The rearrangement joins TRBV28 to TRBJ1-5; TRBD1 might be the D (5 bases). Germline CDR1 is MDHEN and CDR2 is SYDVKM. The length of the CDR3 is 13 residues. V was pared by 8 bases and J by 4 bases, with 12 bases between.

The rearrangement links TRBV7-9 to TRBJ2-5; 7 positions match TRBD2. The V gene end was trimmed by 4 bases and the J gene end by 2 bases; junction bases not matched to a gene: 7. The CDR3 consists of 15 residues. Germline V CDR1 and CDR2: SEHNR, FQNEAQ (reference sequence). CDR3 DNA: TGTGCCAGCAGCTCCCCAGGGAGGGGACAAGAGACCCAGTACTTC. Amino acids: CASSSPGRGQETQYF.

This clone has a single count. The rearrangement joins TRBV7-9 to TRBJ2-7, with D unclear. CDR3 size: 15 residues. CDR1 SEHNR and CDR2 FQNEAQ come from the germline V gene (reference sequence). The V gene lost 1 base and the J gene lost 0 bases, with 10 bases spanning the gap. CDR3 bases: TGTGCCAGCAGCTTAGGATGGCAGTACTCCTACGAGCAGTACTTC. It specifies CASSLGWQYSYEQYF. Filled out from reference TRBV7-9 and TRBJ2-7, the complete variable domain reads DTGVSQNPRHKITKRGQNVTFRCDPISEHNRLYWYRQTLGQGPEFLTYFQNEAQLEKSRLLSDRFSAERPKGSFSTLEIQRTEQGDSAMYLCASSLGWQYSYEQYFGPGTRLTVT.

This rearrangement joins TRBV28 to TRBJ1-5; 7 bases are shared with TRBD1. This CDR3 spans 16 amino acids. Trimming at V came to 4 bases and at J to 5 bases, leaving 11 bases not matched to a gene. Germline V gene sequence: CDR1 MDHEN, CDR2 SYDVKM. The CDR3 sequence: CASSSPGQLPDQPQHF. CDR3 sequence (DNA): TGTGCCAGCAGTTCTCCGGGACAGTTACCGGATCAGCCCCAGCATTTT.

The chain employs TRBV10-3 and TRBJ2-1; no clear D gene. CDR1 is ENHRY, CDR2 SYGVKD, per germline. This CDR3 comprises 12 residues. V lost 4 bases to trimming and J lost 5 bases, with 6 bases between them. The CDR3 is CAISGSDNEQFF. The CDR3 DNA reads as TGTGCCATCAGTGGGAGCGACAATGAGCAGTTCTTC.

The J gene is TRBJ2-7, the V gene TRBV21-1. TRBV21-1 is noted as a pseudogene. CDR3 length: 14 residues. The CDR3 is CASSTRQRVYEQYF. The CDR3 bases are TGTGCCAGCAGCACCCGCCAAAGGGTCTACGAGCAGTACTTC.

The rearrangement joins TRBV6-1 to TRBJ2-5, with 10 bases that match TRBD1. CDR3 size: 14 residues. From germline, CDR1 is MNHNS and CDR2 SASEGT. V dropped 2 bases and J dropped 11; count of bases not matched to a gene: 8. The CDR3 is CASSEQGQGWEQYF. DNA for the CDR3: TGTGCCAGCAGTGAACAGGGACAGGGGTGGGAGCAGTACTTC.

The chain is built from TRBV4-2 and TRBJ2-1, with 10 bases fitting TRBD2. The CDR3 covers 16 residues. Germline-derived CDR1 and CDR2 are LGHNA and YNFKEQ. Germline trimming cut 1 base from V and 7 bases from J; bases unmatched to any gene: 7. CDR3: CASSQGASGSGNEQFF. The CDR3 region has the DNA TGTGCCAGCAGCCAAGGGGCTAGCGGGAGTGGGAATGAGCAGTTCTTC.

The V and J genes are TRBV19 and TRBJ1-2, with 7 bases fitting TRBD1. The CDR3 contains 15 residues. The ends lost 10 bases at V and 4 bases at J; junction bases unmatched: 15. CDR1 is LNHDA, CDR2 SQIVND, per germline (reference sequence). CDR3 loop: CATSEAAGGLYGYTF. DNA of the CDR3: TGTGCCACTTCGGAGGCGGCAGGGGGTCTCTATGGCTACACCTTC.

This chain uses TRBV7-9 with TRBJ1-1, with D uncertain. From germline, CDR1 is SEHNR and CDR2 FQNEAQ (reference sequence). V lost 5 bases, J lost 8 bases, and 6 bases lay in between. The CDR3 spans 10 residues. CDR3 amino acids: CASSRAEAFF. The CDR3 DNA follows: TGTGCCAGCAGCCGAGCCGAAGCTTTCTTT.